The 5 T cell receptor beta chains presented below share a single source sample, sequenced in a study of blood T cell repertoires in COVID-19. The assay was immunoSEQ multiplex PCR, and TCRdb's table has in-frame clones only and misses some. This sample has approximately 31,000 clones, with roughly 85% found just once. Input material: peripheral blood. These receptors came from a man at least 80 years old with active COVID-19.

This clone has more than one count but fewer than ten. This chain joins TRBV7-9 and TRBJ2-3, with a tentative D call TRBD2 (8 bases). This CDR3 has 15 residues. With 5 bases removed from V and 5 bases from J, the gap between germline ends came to 17 bases. CDR1 is SEHNR and CDR2 is FQNEAQ in the germline V gene (reference sequence). The CDR3 DNA follows: TGTGCCAGCAGCAGGGGACTAGGGGGCGGAGATACGCAGTATTTT. As protein: CASSRGLGGGDTQYF.

This sequence joins TRBV6-1 and TRBJ1-2, with 9 nucleotides matching TRBD1. CDR1 is MNHNS and CDR2 is SASEGT in the germline V gene. The junction had 4 bases not matched to a gene; V was cut back by 3 bases and J by 5 bases. The length of the CDR3 is 14 residues. In nucleotides, the CDR3 is TGTGCCAGCAGTGACACAGGGGGCCGGTATGGCTACACCTTC. It specifies CASSDTGGRYGYTF.

This clone was seen more than once but under ten times. This rearrangement joins TRBV5-4 to TRBJ2-5; 12 nucleotides match TRBD2. J was trimmed by 4 bases and V by 4 bases; bases with no gene match: 14. This CDR3 spans 18 amino acids. Germline V gene sequence: CDR1 SGHNT, CDR2 YYREEE (reference sequence). CDR3: CASSPPPSSGGVGETQYF. CDR3 bases: TGTGCCAGCAGCCCGCCCCCCTCTAGCGGGGGGGTAGGAGAGACCCAGTACTTC.

V gene TRBV12-3 or TRBV12-4 combines with J gene TRBJ2-3, with D perhaps matching TRBD1 (6 bases). The V and J ends lost 8 bases and 7 bases respectively, with 10 bases between them. CDR3 length: 11 residues. This CDR3 reads CASRRGHTQYF. CDR3 bases: TGTGCCAGCCGCAGGGGCCATACGCAGTATTTT.

The chain links TRBV5-4 to TRBJ2-3, with 9 bases that match TRBD2. CDR3 size: 17 residues. Germline CDR1 and CDR2: SGHNT and YYREEE (reference sequence). V gave up 2 bases and J gave up 0 bases; unmatched junction bases: 7. CDR3 in DNA: TGTGCCAGCAGCTTTGGTCTAGCGGGGCGTAGCACAGATACGCAGTATTTT. Residues: CASSFGLAGRSTDTQYF. The full variable domain, rest sourced from reference TRBV5-4 and TRBJ2-3, is ETGVTQSPTHLIKTRGQQVTLRCSSQSGHNTVSWYQQALGQGPQFIFQYYREEENGRGNFPPRFSGLQFPNYSSELNVNALELDDSALYLCASSFGLAGRSTDTQYFGPGTRLTVL.